Detailed here is one TCR beta chain. The antigen is not known. The data originate from a study of T cell responses to AZD1222 COVID-19 vaccine. Profiling relied on immunoSEQ multiplex PCR, and the TCRdb table lists in-frame clones only, not all of them. The sample includes approximately 77,000 clones, approximately 85% of them seen just once. Looked up from germline, CDR1 is SGHDT and CDR2 is YYEEEE. CDR3 length: 16 residues. V shed 3 bases, J shed 1 base, and the junction held 4 bases outside the gene matches. Study-wide points: Nearly half of spike-specific TCRs reportedly target unmutated variant regions.

The starting material was peripheral blood, obtained 28 days after the second AZD1222 dose. The receptor was derived from an adult who received the AZD1222 COVID-19 vaccine. The V gene is TRBV5-6, the J gene TRBJ1-1, with TRBD1 identical over 12 bases. In nucleotides, the CDR3 is TGTGCCAGCAGCTGGGGGACAGGGGGCTGGAACACTGAAGCTTTCTTT. Translating gives CASSWGTGGWNTEAFF.